These T cell receptor beta chains were read from a single sample in a study of blood T cell repertoires in COVID-19. Sequenced by immunoSEQ multiplex PCR; TCRdb stores in-frame clones only, minus some. There are some 110,000 clones in the sample; roughly nine tenths occur only once, and around 8% lies in the top ten. Sequenced input: peripheral blood. These receptors were obtained from a man aged 65 to 79 who had recovered from COVID-19. Both conserved end residues are part of each CDR3.

j_gene	v_gene	CDR3aa
TRBJ2-2	TRBV5-4	CASSLGRGNTGELFF
TRBJ1-1	TRBV30	CAWSVAAGNTEAFF
TRBJ2-3	TRBV30	CAWSPGTVTDTQYF
TRBJ2-1	TRBV19	CASADTSGSYNEQFF
TRBJ1-2	TRBV7-8	CASSPQGPGNLGYTF
TRBJ1-2	TRBV14	CASSWGAVQPGYTF
TRBJ2-7	TRBV7-9	CASAWDRSEQYF
TRBJ1-2	TRBV19	CASTAGGLRGYTF
TRBJ1-2	TRBV3-1/TRBV3-2	CASSQATRDGYTF
TRBJ2-2	TRBV7-8	CASSWGVSGGAIGELFF
TRBJ1-3	TRBV6-5	CASSRDRDPGNTIYF
TRBJ1-2	TRBV3-1/TRBV3-2	CASSGDSDYGYTF
TRBJ2-3	TRBV30	CAWTPGQLRSTDTQYF
TRBJ2-1	TRBV3-1/TRBV3-2	CASSRQGALYNEQFF
TRBJ1-2	TRBV5-6	CASTERGPRYGYTF
TRBJ2-3	TRBV2	CASRWLGTDTQYF
TRBJ2-3	TRBV6-5	CASSRTSGSGDTQYF
TRBJ1-1	TRBV6-5	CASSQPLAGEAFF
TRBJ1-1	TRBV19	CASSLRLGSDTEAFF
TRBJ2-1	TRBV9	CASSVGTSGSSEQFF
TRBJ1-1	TRBV9	CASSAGRNRGGSRTEAFF
TRBJ2-3	TRBV6-5	CASLRLTDTQYF
TRBJ1-1	TRBV30	CAWSVQASTEAFF
TRBJ1-2	TRBV5-1	CASSTGQGGGYTF
TRBJ2-3	TRBV6-5	CASSYKDITDTQYF
TRBJ2-1	TRBV11-2	CASSRGLNNEQFF
TRBJ2-1	TRBV4-1	CASSQGATIVRGNEQFF
TRBJ2-2	TRBV7-3	CASSLQTAANTGELFF
TRBJ2-3	TRBV15	CATSTDRRGTDTQYF
TRBJ2-3	TRBV7-7	CASSLAPQGLCTDTQYF
TRBJ2-3	TRBV5-8	CASSFAILAGGPVDTQYF
TRBJ2-5	TRBV4-3	CASSPRWGAALAGGGETQYF
TRBJ2-3	TRBV9	CASSANLAGGSTDTQYF
TRBJ1-4	TRBV4-3	CASSVRGATNEKLFF
TRBJ2-3	TRBV7-3	CASRPQRGATDTQYF
TRBJ2-1	TRBV4-2	CASSPLAGGDDIGQFF
TRBJ1-4	TRBV10-3	CAISESREREKLFF
TRBJ1-3	TRBV2	CASSDAGAAGNTIYF
TRBJ2-3	TRBV4-1	CASSQARGGTTDTQYF
TRBJ2-5	TRBV4-1	CASSQEAGRGASGTQYF
TRBJ1-2	TRBV6-5	CASSYQGDGYTF